These 13 T cell receptor beta chains were sequenced from one sample in a study of cytomegalovirus exposure and HLA in healthy donors. PCR amplification relied on 60 Vbeta primers (plus 13 Jbeta primers). Data came from immunoSEQ multiplex PCR; TCRdb stores just in-frame clones and leaves some out. In the table there are under 200,000 clones, 65% to 70% of which are singletons. The sequenced sample was PBMCs. These receptors were obtained from a woman younger than 35 in good health and CMV-seropositive.

This chain joins TRBV19 and TRBJ1-4, with D perhaps TRBD1 (5 bases). Trimming pared 6 bases from V and 4 bases from J, leaving 9 bases between. This CDR3 region has 13 residues. CDR1 is LNHDA, CDR2 SQIVND, per germline (reference sequence). CDR3 DNA sequence: TGTGCCAGTAGGCGACAGAGTAATGAAAAACTGTTTTTT. Protein product: CASRRQSNEKLFF.

This chain connects TRBV11-1 to TRBJ1-1; no definite D call. The V and J ends lost 3 bases and 3 bases respectively, with 5 bases between them. The CDR3 loop spans 12 amino acids. Looked up from germline, CDR1 is SGHAT and CDR2 is FQDESV (reference sequence). As DNA, the CDR3 is TGTGCCAGCAGCTTTCGGGACACTGAAGCTTTCTTT. Protein product: CASSFRDTEAFF. Supplemented by reference TRBV11-1 and TRBJ1-1, the full variable domain reads EAEVAQSPRYKITEKSQAVAFWCDPISGHATLYWYRQILGQGPELLVQFQDESVVDDSQLPKDRFSAERLKGVDSTLKIQPAELGDSAMYLCASSFRDTEAFFGQGTRLTVV.

The CDR3 DNA is TGTGCCAGCTCACCGACAGGCGGGCCCGTAAGCAACACCATATATTTT. Amino acid sequence: CASSPTGGPVSNTIYF. The chain uses TRBV18 and TRBJ1-3, with a weak D call TRBD1 (6 bases). Germline V gene data show CDR1 as KGHSH and CDR2 as LQKENI. The ends were cut back, 3 bases at V and 7 bases at J, with 19 bases in the middle. This CDR3 contains 16 residues.

The chain has TRBV6-1 and TRBJ1-2; TRBD1 matches 11 bases. CDR3 length equals 16 residues. Unmatched junction bases numbered 10, after V lost 4 bases and J lost 6 bases. CDR1 is MNHNS, CDR2 SASEGT, per germline. The CDR3 spells CASSASGTGGYHGYTF. The CDR3 DNA sequence: TGTGCCAGCAGTGCCTCCGGGACAGGGGGGTATCATGGCTACACCTTC.

A single count supports this clone. The chain employs TRBV5-4 and TRBJ1-3; D is ambiguous. CDR1 is SGHNT and CDR2 is YYREEE in the germline V gene (reference sequence). The CDR3 is made up of 16 amino acids. V was cut by 3 bases and J by 1 base, with 14 bases left in between. The CDR3 here is CASSSDPGWSGNTIYF. The CDR3 nucleotides read TGTGCCAGCAGCTCTGACCCCGGGTGGTCTGGAAACACCATATATTTT.

The CDR3 nucleotides are TGTGCCAGTAGTTGGGACAGTGGTTATGCTGAAGCTTTCTTT. It translates to CASSWDSGYAEAFF. This sequence joins TRBV19 and TRBJ1-1, with 7 bases matching TRBD1. With 5 bases clipped from V and 6 bases from J, the junction kept 9 bases outside the gene matches. The germline V gene has CDR1 LNHDA and CDR2 SQIVND (reference sequence). The CDR3 totals 14 residues.

J is TRBJ2-1 and V is TRBV15; 10 bases match TRBD2. Per the germline V gene, CDR1 is LNHNV and CDR2 is YYDKDF (reference sequence). The trim removed 2 bases at V and 3 bases at J, leaving 7 bases unmatched. The CDR3 loop spans 17 amino acids. CDR3 in amino acids: CATSRTTTSGIYNEQFF. The CDR3 nucleotides read TGTGCCACCAGCAGAACCACTACTAGCGGGATCTACAATGAGCAGTTCTTC.

In this sample, this clone turned up a few times. J is TRBJ2-5 and V is TRBV5-3; 8 nucleotides match TRBD1. TRBV5-3 is designated an ORF whose function remains uncertain. The CDR3 is 14 residues long. V trimming: 4 bases; J trimming: 3 bases; junction bases outside the gene matches: 5. This chain's CDR3 is CARSPPDREETQYF. DNA of the CDR3: TGTGCCAGAAGCCCCCCGGACAGGGAAGAGACCCAGTACTTC.

This clone was counted between two and nine times. The V and J genes are TRBV30 and TRBJ1-5, with D possibly matching TRBD1 (6 bases). V lost 5 bases and J 3 bases, leaving 14 bases between the germline ends. Germline values: CDR1 GTSNPN, CDR2 SVGIG (reference sequence). The CDR3 is 14 amino acids. In nucleotides, the CDR3 is TGTGCCTGGTCAGCGGGACAATACAATCAGCCCCAGCATTTT. This encodes CAWSAGQYNQPQHF.

V usage is TRBV7-2 and J usage is TRBJ2-1, with 12 bases fitting TRBD2. From germline, CDR1 is SGHTA and CDR2 FQGNSA. V shed 6 bases, J shed 4 bases, and the junction held 13 bases outside the gene matches. The CDR3 has 18 amino acids. This chain's CDR3 is CASSPTSGGPVTYNEQFF. CDR3 bases: TGTGCCAGCAGTCCTACTAGCGGGGGGCCCGTAACTTACAATGAGCAGTTCTTC.

This sequence joins TRBV19 and TRBJ2-3; 8 bases line up with TRBD2. CDR1 LNHDA and CDR2 SQIVND come from the germline V gene (reference sequence). V dropped 7 bases and J dropped 2; count of bases not matched to a gene: 5. The CDR3 extends over 14 amino acids. The CDR3 reads CASKTSGFTDTQYF. CDR3 DNA sequence: TGTGCCAGTAAAACTAGCGGCTTCACAGATACGCAGTATTTT.

The chain couples TRBV4-2 to TRBJ1-1; D call uncertain. CDR1 LGHNA and CDR2 YNFKEQ come from the germline V gene. V was clipped by 5 bases and J by 1 base, with 8 bases between them. The CDR3 is made up of 13 amino acids. The CDR3 loop reads CASSTTGNTEAFF. In nucleotides, the CDR3 is TGTGCCAGCAGCACGACTGGGAACACTGAAGCTTTCTTT.

This chain connects TRBV7-2 to TRBJ2-7; D perhaps matches TRBD2 (5 bases). Trimming removed 4 bases from V and 0 bases from J, with 19 bases in between. In germline, CDR1 is SGHTA, CDR2 FQGNSA. The CDR3 length is 17 residues. The CDR3 nucleotides read TGTGCCAGCAGCTCCCCTCCCGGGGAGCGGAGCTCCTACGAGCAGTACTTC. This codes for CASSSPPGERSSYEQYF.